One TCR beta chain is described in this entry. The antigen remains undetermined. This specimen belongs to a study of cytomegalovirus exposure and HLA in healthy donors. Overall study findings and caveats: One cluster of highly shared sequence variants probably arose as a sequencing artifact. Specificity for CMV antigens was confirmed in vitro for a few of the CMV-associated chains.

The PCR contained 60 Vbeta and 13 Jbeta primers. How the authors handled the data: Roughly 10 million shared chains were among around 80 million unique TCR beta chains counted in a later analysis. This table comes from immunoSEQ multiplex PCR, and its TCRdb copy is limited to in-frame clones, with some not included. That table gives V, J and clone size, and the DNA gave D and trimming. This table holds approximately 110,000 clones, roughly 79% found once. This CDR3 has 17 residues. The ends lost 5 bases at V and 5 bases at J; junction bases unmatched: 14. Looked up from germline, CDR1 is SGHTA and CDR2 is FQGNSA. Healthy donors of bone marrow made up the group.

Sequences were obtained from PBMCs. This receptor was identified in a woman aged 25 to 39 in good health and CMV-seronegative. The rearrangement links TRBV7-2 to TRBJ2-2; TRBD2 aligns across 7 bases. The CDR3 bases are TGTGCCAGCAGCCGGCTCGGCGGGAGTATTAATACCGGGGAGCTGTTTTTT. It codes for CASSRLGGSINTGELFF.